The rows below give T cell receptor beta chains drawn from one sample of a study of CD8 T cells in ankylosing spondylitis. One entry per CDR3 protein results from TCRdb running MiXCR on the 5' RACE reads. In the table there are over 600,000 distinct CDR3 sequences, 19% of which are singletons. The sample comprised blood, either unsorted or a sorted T cell fraction (not recorded which). The receptors shown here come from a male donor with ankylosing spondylitis. CDR3s include the opening cysteine and the closing phenylalanine or tryptophan. D genes are given only for firm matches. Expanded clones are given a class, and other clones once, few, many or no size at all.

abundance,v_gene,j_gene,d_gene,len,CDR3aa,CDR3nt
few,TRBV20-1,TRBJ2-7,.,16,CSARDGGDRRTYEQYF,TGCAGTGCTAGAGATGGGGGGGACAGGAGAACCTACGAGCAGTACTTC
few,TRBV7-7,TRBJ2-5,.,14,CASSLVLEAETQYF,TGTGCTAGCAGCTTAGTATTAGAGGCGGAGACCCAGTACTTC
many,TRBV5-1,TRBJ2-7,.,13,CASSLSGPYEQYF,TGCGCCAGCAGCTTGAGTGGGCCATACGAGCAGTACTTC
.,TRBV10-3,TRBJ2-7,TRBD1,15,CAISGKTGQSYEQYF,TGTGCCATCAGCGGTAAAACGGGACAGAGCTACGAGCAGTACTTC
.,TRBV28,TRBJ2-1,.,15,CASSSLGGDSNEQFF,TGTGCCAGCAGTTCCCTGGGCGGAGACTCCAATGAGCAGTTCTTC
few,TRBV3-1,TRBJ2-4,TRBD2,18,CASSQGLAAGVAKNIQYF,TGTGCCAGCAGCCAGGGACTAGCGGCGGGGGTGGCCAAAAACATTCAGTACTTC
few,TRBV7-6,TRBJ2-7,TRBD2,15,CASSSAPGLDNEQYF,TGTGCCAGCAGTTCCGCTCCGGGACTAGATAACGAGCAGTACTTC
.,TRBV5-1,TRBJ1-1,TRBD1,17,CASSMDRGSEIYTEAFF,TGCGCCAGCAGCATGGACAGGGGATCGGAAATCTACACTGAAGCTTTCTTT
.,TRBV7-2,TRBJ2-7,TRBD2,14,CASSPTSGNYEQYF,TGTGCCAGCAGCCCGACTAGCGGAAACTACGAGCAGTACTTC
many,TRBV4-2,TRBJ2-3,TRBD1,16,CASSQYPGQSTDTQYF,TGTGCCAGCAGCCAGTACCCGGGACAGAGCACAGATACGCAGTATTTT
few,TRBV5-5,TRBJ2-2,TRBD1,16,CASSRGTGIYAGELFF,TGTGCCAGCAGCCGAGGGACAGGGATATATGCCGGGGAGCTGTTTTTT
.,TRBV14,TRBJ1-1,TRBD1,17,CASSQGGGWTGNTEAFF,TGTGCCAGCAGCCAAGGTGGGGGATGGACAGGCAACACTGAAGCTTTCTTT
few,TRBV11-2,TRBJ2-7,.,16,CASSLSGGSVSYEQYF,TGTGCCAGCAGCTTATCAGGTGGCAGTGTTTCCTACGAGCAGTACTTC